This TCR beta chain comes out of a study of OX40 agonist ivuxolimab in advanced cancers. Background on the study: Patients were infused with ivuxolimab every 2 weeks at 0.01 to 10 mg/kg.

Method: immunoSEQ multiplex PCR; TCRdb's copy keeps in-frame clones and lacks some. This sample has some 80,000 clones; 94% occur once, and the top ten carry about a fifth. This CDR3 is 16 amino acids long. CDR1 is LNHDA, CDR2 SQIVND, per germline (reference sequence). V trimming: 7 bases; J trimming: 4 bases; junction bases outside the gene matches: 9. The origin of this receptor is an adult with an advanced solid tumor such as melanoma, head and neck, liver or kidney cancer. V and J are TRBV19 and TRBJ2-3; the match to TRBD2 covers 12 bases. This sample comprised CD4+ or CD8+ T cells sorted from blood, obtained in a trial of the OX40 agonist ivuxolimab. The CDR3, as DNA: TGTGCCAGTACCCGACTAGCGGGGGCCCCCCCAGATACGCAGTATTTT. Its translation: CASTRLAGAPPDTQYF. The variable domain in full, completed from reference TRBV19 and TRBJ2-3, reads DGGITQSPKYLFRKEGQNVTLSCEQNLNHDAMYWYRQDPGQGLRLIYYSQIVNDFQKGDIAEGYSVSREKKESFPLTVTSAQKNPTAFYLCASTRLAGAPPDTQYFGPGTRLTVL.